The rows below give T cell receptor beta chains drawn from one sample of a study of chemoradiotherapy in HPV16-positive cancers. Here immunoSEQ multiplex PCR was the method, and the copy in TCRdb shows in-frame clones only, minus some. Here the sample spans tens of thousands of clones, about 89% being singletons. The sample was blood, taken from a patient who underwent chemoradiotherapy. Receptors originate from a human donor with HPV-associated anogenital cancer. CDR3s include the opening cysteine and the closing phenylalanine or tryptophan.

CDR3 protein: CASSRSGTATYEQYF
J gene: TRBJ2-7
V gene: TRBV6-5

CDR3 protein: CASSMNQGAFF
J gene: TRBJ1-1
V gene: TRBV7-2

CDR3 protein: CASSLRGGSNYGYTF
J gene: TRBJ1-2
V gene: TRBV5-6

CDR3 protein: CASNGRDLSYNEQFF
J gene: TRBJ2-1
V gene: TRBV19

CDR3 protein: CASSLGRTGNEKLFF
J gene: TRBJ1-4
V gene: TRBV5-1

CDR3 protein: CAWSPGALAFF
J gene: TRBJ1-1
V gene: TRBV30

CDR3 protein: CASRLALGGLSYNEQFF
J gene: TRBJ2-1
V gene: TRBV12-2

CDR3 protein: CASSVEWTAYTGELFF
J gene: TRBJ2-2
V gene: TRBV9

CDR3 protein: CASSPVGGNTDTQYF
J gene: TRBJ2-3
V gene: TRBV18

CDR3 protein: CASSATNNYEQYF
J gene: TRBJ2-7
V gene: TRBV10-1

CDR3 protein: CASSVEGGNTGELFF
J gene: TRBJ2-2
V gene: TRBV10-2

CDR3 protein: CASSLGDRQMNTEAFF
J gene: TRBJ1-1
V gene: TRBV7-9

CDR3 protein: CASSLAGGVETQYF
J gene: TRBJ2-5
V gene: TRBV7-9

CDR3 protein: CASSPGTFYQGYNEQFF
J gene: TRBJ2-1
V gene: TRBV19

CDR3 protein: CASSPGQSYEQYF
J gene: TRBJ2-7
V gene: TRBV11-3

CDR3 protein: CASSPQLTGGGYTF
J gene: TRBJ1-2
V gene: TRBV5-4

CDR3 protein: CASSPRTDPNYGYTF
J gene: TRBJ1-2
V gene: TRBV18

CDR3 protein: CASSLGGVNTEAFF
J gene: TRBJ1-1
V gene: TRBV7-9

CDR3 protein: CASSQDWLRTPLYEQYF
J gene: TRBJ2-7
V gene: TRBV4-3

CDR3 protein: CASRFTSTGELFF
J gene: TRBJ2-2
V gene: TRBV6-1

CDR3 protein: CSVEDDNYGYTF
J gene: TRBJ1-2
V gene: TRBV29-1

CDR3 protein: CAWSVQGRGGPSSYNSPLHF
J gene: TRBJ1-6
V gene: TRBV30

CDR3 protein: CASKEPGLGGYTF
J gene: TRBJ1-2
V gene: TRBV6-1

CDR3 protein: CASSQDPPSFGNTIYF
J gene: TRBJ1-3
V gene: TRBV4-3

CDR3 protein: CASSLPGGIGSNQPQHF
J gene: TRBJ1-5
V gene: TRBV7-9

CDR3 protein: CASSLGGSGSAAGELFF
J gene: TRBJ2-2
V gene: TRBV5-1

CDR3 protein: CASSRSVVGRETQYF
J gene: TRBJ2-5
V gene: TRBV19

CDR3 protein: CASSIPGGRLYDTQYF
J gene: TRBJ2-3
V gene: TRBV19

CDR3 protein: CASSAGQGSNTDTQYF
J gene: TRBJ2-3
V gene: TRBV9

CDR3 protein: CASGPGQGDEKLFF
J gene: TRBJ1-4
V gene: TRBV12-5

CDR3 protein: CASSWLAGGTDTQYF
J gene: TRBJ2-3
V gene: TRBV2

CDR3 protein: CASRTTGGVPYEQYF
J gene: TRBJ2-7
V gene: TRBV19

CDR3 protein: CAISGLAGYEQYF
J gene: TRBJ2-7
V gene: TRBV10-3

CDR3 protein: CAISDSQSYEQYF
J gene: TRBJ2-7
V gene: TRBV10-3

CDR3 protein: CASSPGRGRVEQYF
J gene: TRBJ2-7
V gene: TRBV11-2

CDR3 protein: CASSASGRANNEQFF
J gene: TRBJ2-1
V gene: TRBV11-2

CDR3 protein: CASSSTRDRAPNYGYTF
J gene: TRBJ1-2
V gene: TRBV11-2

CDR3 protein: CASSPQGGGGTGELFF
J gene: TRBJ2-2
V gene: TRBV25-1

CDR3 protein: CASSLVGPLHNEQYF
J gene: TRBJ2-7
V gene: TRBV7-9

CDR3 protein: CASSGRQGRIPEAFF
J gene: TRBJ1-1
V gene: TRBV19

CDR3 protein: CAISSTGGADGYTF
J gene: TRBJ1-2
V gene: TRBV10-3

CDR3 protein: CAWSGIENTEAFF
J gene: TRBJ1-1
V gene: TRBV30